This TCR beta chain was documented in a study of blood T cell repertoires in COVID-19. Study-wide background: Nucleic acid was either cDNA or gDNA, and it came from T cells, B-cell-depleted T cells, or PBMCs.

The V end lost 2 bases, the J end lost 5 bases, and 9 bases lay between the germline ends. The CDR3 spans 13 residues. Per germline, CDR1 SGHNT and CDR2 YYREEE (reference sequence). In this sample, this clone turned up once. This table comes from immunoSEQ multiplex PCR, and its TCRdb copy is limited to in-frame clones, with some not included. The table records some 250,000 clones, roughly 84% of them present only once. Sequencing was carried out using peripheral blood. The chain combines TRBV5-4 with TRBJ2-3; no clear D gene. The receptor was isolated from a young woman with acute or convalescent COVID-19. DNA of the CDR3: TGTGCCAGCAGCTTTGAGTTGAGAGATACGCAGTATTTT. Translating gives CASSFELRDTQYF. Full variable domain (missing parts from reference TRBV5-4 and TRBJ2-3): ETGVTQSPTHLIKTRGQQVTLRCSSQSGHNTVSWYQQALGQGPQFIFQYYREEENGRGNFPPRFSGLQFPNYSSELNVNALELDDSALYLCASSFELRDTQYFGPGTRLTVL.